This TCR beta chain originates from a study of human T cells and chemical hapten exposure. The time point was: patch test 1, 2 weeks after DPC sensitization. The treatment here: therapeutic diphenylcyclopropenone sensitization with weekly scalp DPC. Germline CDR1 SGHTA, CDR2 FQGTGA. The CDR3 has 18 residues. J lost 2 bases, V lost 5 bases, and 12 bases had no gene match. This clonotype was seen a handful of times. The study's library attached unique molecular identifiers to single cDNA molecules. Each CDR3 protein is one row after TCRdb ran MiXCR on the RACE reads. The sample includes 75,000 to 100,000 distinct CDR3 sequences, about 10% seen only once; the top ten take about 2%.

The receptor was isolated from a man between 40 and 49 years old with alopecia areata. Some clones in this sample may be carry-over from other donors' samples. The sample here was whole blood, taken in connection with sensitization to the hapten diphenylcyclopropenone (DPC). The chain has TRBV7-3 and TRBJ2-2, with 9 bases identical to TRBD2. Here the CDR3 DNA reads TGTGCCAGCAGCCCCATCGGGGCGGGAGGGCTTAACACCGGGGAGCTGTTTTTT. Protein: CASSPIGAGGLNTGELFF. The full variable domain, in which reference TRBV7-3 and TRBJ2-2 provide the parts outside the CDR3, is GAGVSQTPSNKVTEKGKYVELRCDPISGHTALYWYRQSLGQGPEFLIYFQGTGAADDSGLPNDRFFAVRPEGSVSTLKIQRTERGDSAVYLCASSPIGAGGLNTGELFFGEGSRLTVL.